The present T cell receptor beta chain was sequenced within a study of T cells after yellow fever vaccination. This clonotype came up a few times. The antigen remains undetermined. In germline, CDR1 is SQVTM, CDR2 ANQGSEA. Unmatched junction bases numbered 5, after V lost 3 bases and J lost 5 bases. This CDR3 has 13 amino acids. As TCR cDNA was made by 5'RACE template switching, a universal primer site and UMIs were added. TCRdb passed the 5' RACE reads through MiXCR, listing each CDR3 protein once. The data hold roughly 310,000 distinct CDR3 sequences, with around 4% observed a single time. Study conclusions and caveats: It was a small share of clonotypes that appeared in both CD4 and CD8 compartments. One caveat is that FACS-sorted repertoires could contain abundant clonotypes contaminating from the bulk population. Most clones from primary vaccination resurfaced after the booster (around 97% CD4, over 85% CD8).

Sequenced here: PBMCs, sampled on the day of the yellow fever booster vaccination. This chain uses TRBV29-1 with TRBJ1-2; 8 bases map to TRBD1. This sequence originates from a young man who received the YFV17D yellow fever vaccine. The CDR3 DNA follows: TGCAGCGTTGACAAGACAGGGGTGTATGGCTACACCTTC. Residues: CSVDKTGVYGYTF.